This T cell receptor (beta chain) was found in a study of Graves' ophthalmopathy and Graves' hyperthyroidism. Study-level background: The collection of peripheral blood took place at initial diagnosis, before any treatment.

The study enrolled ophthalmopathy donors with moderate-to-severe activity, CAS ≥3, NOSPECS ≥4 and duration under 3 months. Certain patients, namely those with other autoimmune diseases, uncontrolled infections, pregnancy or lactation, were excluded. General study findings and limits: Most thyroid-expanded clonotypes exceeding 0.001 frequency were also found in blood.

As the template, RNA transcripts were used to amplify TCR beta CDR3 regions. First-round RT-PCR with HTBI primers preceded a second-round multiplex PCR. TCRdb independently ran MiXCR on the multiplex PCR reads; one entry per CDR3 protein. The sample records about 220,000 distinct CDR3 sequences, about 22% being singletons. Concerning this clonotype: The antigen is unknown.

The CDR3 runs to 14 residues. From germline, CDR1 is LNHDA and CDR2 SQIVND (reference sequence). V was cut by 1 base and J by 6 bases, with 10 bases left in between. Sequencing used peripheral blood. The clonotype comes from a woman aged 45-65 years with Graves' ophthalmopathy. The chain has TRBV19 and TRBJ1-5, with D unclear. CDR3 protein: CASSIGDPSQPQHF. CDR3 nucleotides: TGTGCCAGTAGTATAGGCGATCCGTCTCAGCCCCAGCATTTT. Full variable domain (rest looked up from reference TRBV19 and TRBJ1-5): DGGITQSPKYLFRKEGQNVTLSCEQNLNHDAMYWYRQDPGQGLRLIYYSQIVNDFQKGDIAEGYSVSREKKESFPLTVTSAQKNPTAFYLCASSIGDPSQPQHFGDGTRLSIL.